This T cell receptor beta chain was sequenced for a study of blood T cell repertoires in COVID-19. Study information: T cells, B-cell-depleted T cells, or PBMCs supplied cDNA or gDNA.

In its sample, this clone ranks as medium-sized. During active infection, Seattle patients enrolled and were then monitored through disease. Profiled with immunoSEQ multiplex PCR; TCRdb holds only in-frame clones, not every one. The sample has tens of thousands of clones, 85% to 90% seen once. This receptor was obtained from a man between 65 and 85 years old with COVID-19, enrolled during active disease. The specimen sequenced was peripheral blood.

The CDR3, as DNA: TGTGCCAGCAGCCGATTTGCGCAGGCTGAAGCTTTCTTT. The encoded protein is CASSRFAQAEAFF. J is TRBJ1-1 and V is TRBV12-3 or TRBV12-4; no firm D call. This CDR3 comprises 13 residues. V was pared by 6 bases and J by 6 bases, with 14 bases between.